These 15 T cell receptor beta chains share one sample of origin, sequenced in a study of tumor-infiltrating lymphocytes in primary liver carcinoma. The investigators made TCR beta cDNA from approximately 0.5 ug total RNA, using a constant-region primer. Three nested multiplex PCR rounds, a slightly modified ARM-PCR method, built the TCR beta libraries. In the first two PCR rounds, TRBV1-TRBV30 forward primers were paired with a C-beta reverse primer, and each round lasted roughly 9 cycles. In TCRdb, the multiplex PCR reads were re-called with MiXCR into one record per CDR3 protein. Of 45,000 or so distinct CDR3 sequences detected, approximately 71% appear once; the ten largest clones hold over 30%. Both RNA and DNA were isolated together from approximately 20-30 mg of bulk tissue that had not been sorted. The sample taken for sequencing was tumor-adjacent normal liver tissue. The origin of the receptors is a woman between 25 and 40 years old with primary liver carcinoma and hepatitis B virus infection.

For this clonotype: The junction differs from germline at one of its ends, possibly a read error. The CDR3 bases are TGTGCCATCAGTGGCCCCGACCGAGACTACGAGCACTACTTC. Translated, it gives CAISGPDRDYEHYF. The chain couples TRBV10-3 to TRBJ2-7, with D perhaps matching TRBD2 (5 bases). Germline V CDR1 and CDR2: ENHRY, SYGVKD. This CDR3 region has 14 residues.

This clonotype was counted at least ten times. This CDR3 reads CAWSARKTDESSYEQYF. The CDR3 DNA sequence: TGTGCCTGGAGTGCCCGGAAGACAGACGAGAGCTCCTACGAGCAGTACTTC. The gene calls are TRBV30 and TRBJ2-7; tentative D call: TRBD1 (5 bases). Germline lookup yields CDR1 GTSNPN and CDR2 SVGIG (reference sequence). This CDR3 spans 17 amino acids. V was clipped by 1 base and J by 0 bases, with 19 bases between them. Looking up the rest from reference TRBV30 and TRBJ2-7 gives the full variable domain: SQTIHQWPATLVQPVGSPLSLECTVEGTSNPNLYWYRQAAGRGLQLLFYSVGIGQISSEVPQNLSASRPQDRQFILSSKKLLLSDSGFYLCAWSARKTDESSYEQYFGPGTRLTVT.

Concerning this clonotype: A much larger clone lies a single base off, so this may be a read error. The CDR3 region has the DNA TGTGCCAACAGCTTATCCGACAATGAGCAGTTCTTC. Encoded protein: CANSLSDNEQFF. The J gene is TRBJ2-1, the V gene TRBV7-9; D is undetermined. Germline CDR1 and CDR2: SEHNR and FQNEAQ (reference sequence). The CDR3 has 12 amino acids. Full variable domain (missing parts from reference TRBV7-9 and TRBJ2-1): DTGVSQNPRHKITKRGQNVTFRCDPISEHNRLYWYRQTLGQGPEFLTYFQNEAQLEKSRLLSDRFSAERPKGSFSTLEIQRTEQGDSAMYLCANSLSDNEQFFGPGTRLTVL.

The chain carries TRBV27 and TRBJ1-4, with no clear D. The ends were cut back, 4 bases at V and 4 bases at J, with 13 bases in the middle. The CDR3 is 15 amino acids. Germline V gives CDR1 MNHEY, CDR2 SMNVEV (reference sequence). CDR3 protein: CASSWAAGDNEKLFF. The CDR3 region has the DNA TGTGCCAGCAGTTGGGCAGCCGGAGATAATGAAAAACTGTTTTTT.

Concerning this clonotype: Sequence at one end of the junction differs from germline and may be a read error. The V gene is TRBV4-1, the J gene TRBJ1-5; D might be TRBD1 (6 bases). The CDR3 length is 17 residues. Germline V CDR1 and CDR2: MGHRA, YSYEKL. CDR3 loop: CAGSQEYEGVDNQPQHF. In DNA form, the CDR3 reads TGCGCCGGCAGCCAAGAGTATGAGGGGGTTGACAATCAGCCCCAGCATTTT.

Comments on this clonotype: The junction departs from germline at one end; a sequencing error may be responsible. The chain uses TRBV29-1 and TRBJ2-1; 7 nucleotides agree with TRBD2. This CDR3 has 12 residues. Per the germline V gene, CDR1 is SQVTM and CDR2 is ANQGSEA. The CDR3 region has the DNA TGCGGCGCCCTGAGGGACTACAATAAGCAGTTCTTC. As protein: CGALRDYNKQFF.

With respect to this clonotype: At one end the junction does not follow the germline gene, possibly because of a read error. This chain uses TRBV7-8 with TRBJ1-1; no firm D call. The V gene's germline CDR1 is SGHVS and CDR2 FQNEAQ. The CDR3 has 13 residues. CDR3 sequence (DNA): TGTACCAGAAGCCCTTTCGTTGAAAATGAGGCTTTCTTT. It is translated as CTRSPFVENEAFF.

In this sample, this clonotype turned up once. J is TRBJ2-3 and V is TRBV28; D possibly corresponds to TRBD2 (5 bases). CDR1 is MDHEN, CDR2 SYDVKM, per germline. V lost 1 base and J 2 bases, leaving 13 bases between the germline ends. The CDR3 has 16 amino acids. CDR3 nucleotides: TGTGCCAGCAGTTTATTGAGCTCTAGCCTCACAGATACGCAGTATTTT. It is translated as CASSLLSSSLTDTQYF. Variable domain in full (rest from reference TRBV28 and TRBJ2-3): DVKVTQSSRYLVKRTGEKVFLECVQDMDHENMFWYRQDPGLGLRLIYFSYDVKMKEKGDIPEGYSVSREKKERFSLILESASTNQTSMYLCASSLLSSSLTDTQYFGPGTRLTVL.

On this clonotype itself: Relative to the germline gene, one junction end is altered; a read error may explain this. CDR3 in amino acids: CTSSFFRTGPSEQFF. CDR3 sequence (DNA): TGTACCAGCAGTTTCTTCAGGACAGGGCCGAGTGAGCAGTTCTTC. V and J are TRBV28 and TRBJ2-1; the match to TRBD1 covers 8 bases. This CDR3 has 15 amino acids. Germline V gene sequence: CDR1 MDHEN, CDR2 SYDVKM.

This clonotype was observed a few times. This may arise from a read error, as a much more abundant clone is one base away. This sequence joins TRBV6-2 or TRBV6-3 and TRBJ2-7; D remains unclear. The CDR3 covers 14 residues. From germline, CDR1 is MNHEY and CDR2 SVGEGT. This CDR3 is CASSRGDTSYEQHF. The DNA for the CDR3 is TGTGCCAGCAGTCGAGGAGACACCTCCTACGAGCAGCACTTC.

With respect to this clonotype: It is likely a read error, because the conserved phenylalanine at the end of the CDR3 is missing. This chain connects TRBV7-8 to TRBJ2-2; weak D call: TRBD1 (5 bases). Germline CDR1 SGHVS, CDR2 FQNEAQ. This CDR3 is 14 amino acids long. The CDR3 DNA reads as TGTGCCAACAGCTTGGGGCTTCCAACCGGGGAGCTGTTTTCT. It encodes CANSLGLPTGELFS.

This chain links TRBV30 with TRBJ2-7; 8 bases match TRBD2. This CDR3 contains 15 residues. Germline values: CDR1 GTSNPN, CDR2 SVGIG (reference sequence). The CDR3 here is CVLRGLGGKSYEQYF. CDR3 nucleotide sequence: TGTGTCTTGAGGGGACTAGGGGGGAAGTCCTACGAGCAGTACTTC.

The chain is built from TRBV5-6 and TRBJ2-3; 8 positions match TRBD1. The closer fit of TRBJ1-5 to the DNA end suggests the J call may be wrong. CDR1 and CDR2 from the germline V gene are SGHDT and YYEEEE. The CDR3 loop spans 17 amino acids. The CDR3 DNA is TGTGCCAGCAGCGTAGTCCGGGACAGGATTAACACAGATACGCAGCATTTT. Protein product: CASSVVRDRINTDTQHF.

The chain joins TRBV5-1 to TRBJ2-4; the D is unclear. CDR1 and CDR2 (germline): SGHRS, YFSETQ. The CDR3 extends over 15 amino acids. V gave up 4 bases and J gave up 4 bases, with 15 bases separating them. The CDR3 loop reads CASSQTGVLKNIQYF. DNA of the CDR3: TGCGCCAGCAGCCAAACTGGCGTATTGAAAAACATTCAGTACTTC. Looking up the rest from reference TRBV5-1 and TRBJ2-4 gives the full variable domain: KAGVTQTPRYLIKTRGQQVTLSCSPISGHRSVSWYQQTPGQGLQFLFEYFSETQRNKGNFPGRFSGRQFSNSRSEMNVSTLELGDSALYLCASSQTGVLKNIQYFGAGTRLSVL.

This chain links TRBV10-3 with TRBJ1-2; TRBD1 matches at 9 bases. The junction had 20 bases not matched to a gene; V was cut back by 7 bases and J by 8 bases. Germline loops: CDR1 ENHRY, CDR2 SYGVKD. The CDR3 extends over 17 amino acids. The CDR3 loop reads CAINERPGQGGFWGYTF. The CDR3 nucleotides are TGTGCCATCAACGAAAGACCGGGACAGGGAGGGTTTTGGGGCTACACCTTC.